Listed below are T cell receptor beta chains from one sample, sequenced in a study of blood T cell repertoires in COVID-19. The repertoire was sequenced with immunoSEQ multiplex PCR; TCRdb's copy has only in-frame clones and lacks some. The table lists about 200,000 clones, about three quarters of them singletons, with less than 7% in the top ten. The specimen was peripheral blood. Receptor source: a woman between 65 and 79 years old with acute or convalescent COVID-19. Each CDR3 is given with its conserved first and last residue. D genes are given only for firm matches. Clone size is shown for a subset of rows, as once, few, many or a class of expanded clone.

clone_size j_call v_call d_call cdr3_aa cdr3_nt
. TRBJ1-2 TRBV7-2 . CASSRDGFGYGYTF TGTGCCAGCAGCAGAGACGGGTTTGGCTATGGCTACACCTTC
. TRBJ2-7 TRBV5-1 TRBD2 CASSFLLGAGGSGEQYF TGCGCCAGCAGCTTCCTTCTCGGCGCGGGAGGGTCAGGGGAGCAGTACTTC
few TRBJ1-2 TRBV2 . CASTMKLWENYGYTF TGTGCCAGCACTATGAAGTTGTGGGAGAACTATGGCTACACCTTC
. TRBJ1-6 TRBV2 . CASSVAGGDLGSPLHF TGTGCCAGCAGTGTAGCGGGTGGGGACTTGGGTTCACCCCTCCACTTT
. TRBJ1-1 TRBV25-1 TRBD1 CASSVGQGGNTEAFF TGTGCCAGCAGTGTCGGACAGGGTGGAAACACTGAAGCTTTCTTT
. TRBJ1-1 TRBV28 TRBD1 CASSTGTGGTTEAFF TGTGCCAGCAGTACGGGGACAGGCGGGACAACTGAAGCTTTCTTT
. TRBJ1-2 TRBV9 . CARSAGGGYTF TGCGCCCGCAGTGCCGGGGGGGGCTACACCTTC
. TRBJ1-1 TRBV5-6 . CASSLVWGENTEAFF TGTGCCAGCAGCTTGGTATGGGGGGAGAACACTGAAGCTTTCTTT
. TRBJ1-2 TRBV19 . CASSMRGRDYGYTF TGTGCCAGTAGTATGCGGGGGCGCGACTATGGCTACACCTTC
. TRBJ1-6 TRBV6-5 TRBD1 CASNENRGLNSPLHF TGTGCCAGCAACGAAAACAGGGGGCTTAATTCACCCCTCCACTTT
. TRBJ2-7 TRBV5-1 TRBD2 CASSLGTSGSSEQYF TGCGCCAGCAGCTTGGGGACTAGCGGGTCCTCAGAGCAGTACTTC
. TRBJ2-4 TRBV11-1 . CASSDPRRGNIQYF TGTGCCAGCAGCGATCCTCGTCGGGGAAACATTCAGTACTTC
. TRBJ2-6 TRBV18 . CASSPFGTQVGANVLTF TGTGCCAGCTCACCATTCGGCACTCAGGTCGGGGCCAACGTCCTGACTTTC
. TRBJ1-5 TRBV19 . CASRWDGGRQPQHF TGTGCCAGTAGGTGGGACGGAGGGAGGCAGCCCCAGCATTTT
. TRBJ2-2 TRBV3-1/TRBV3-2 TRBD2 CASSQDGRGTGELFF TGTGCCAGCAGCCAAGACGGGAGGGGAACCGGGGAGCTGTTTTTT
. TRBJ2-2 TRBV5-1 . CASSPGTGEVGELFF TGCGCCAGCAGCCCCGGTACAGGGGAGGTCGGGGAGCTGTTTTTT
. TRBJ1-6 TRBV27 . CASTNPGGGNSPLHF TGTGCCAGCACGAACCCGGGGGGGGGTAATTCACCCCTCCACTTT
. TRBJ2-1 TRBV19 . CASTLNSQNNEQFF TGTGCCAGTACCCTCAATTCGCAGAACAATGAGCAGTTCTTC
. TRBJ2-1 TRBV7-2 . CASSSGGISRFSSYNEQFF TGTGCCAGCAGCTCCGGTGGAATCTCGCGGTTTAGCTCCTACAATGAGCAGTTCTTC
. TRBJ2-7 TRBV4-1 TRBD2 CASSPLHRAGDSYEQYF TGCGCCAGCAGCCCCCTTCATAGGGCGGGAGACTCCTACGAGCAGTACTTC
. TRBJ1-2 TRBV10-3 TRBD1 CAITKDRELNYGYTF TGTGCCATCACCAAGGACAGGGAGCTTAACTATGGCTACACCTTC
. TRBJ2-3 TRBV5-6 TRBD1 CASSRRTGGDTQYF TGTGCCAGCAGCAGACGGACAGGGGGAGATACGCAGTATTTT
. TRBJ2-5 TRBV7-9 . CASSTQGPGETQYF TGTGCCAGCAGCACACAGGGTCCTGGGGAGACCCAGTACTTC
. TRBJ1-2 TRBV27 TRBD1 CASSLGTASYGYTF TGTGCCAGCAGTTTAGGGACAGCCTCCTATGGCTACACCTTC
. TRBJ1-2 TRBV5-1 . CASSLGQPFNYGYTF TGCGCCAGCAGCTTGGGACAACCCTTCAACTATGGCTACACCTTC
. TRBJ2-7 TRBV27 . CASSTTYLGTPYEQYF TGTGCCAGCAGTACAACATACCTTGGGACACCCTACGAGCAGTACTTC
. TRBJ2-2 TRBV5-1 TRBD1 CASSPGTGGYTGELFF TGCGCCAGCAGCCCCGGGACAGGGGGCTACACCGGGGAGCTGTTTTTT
. TRBJ2-7 TRBV6-2/TRBV6-3 . CASSLGGVYEQYF TGTGCCAGCAGCCTAGGGGGTGTATACGAGCAGTACTTC
once TRBJ2-1 TRBV27 TRBD2 CASSSGTSRNNEQFF TGTGCCAGCAGTTCCGGGACTAGCCGGAACAATGAGCAGTTCTTC
. TRBJ2-3 TRBV24-1 TRBD1 CATSPRGGDTQYF TGTGCCACCAGTCCGAGAGGGGGCGATACGCAGTATTTT
. TRBJ1-4 TRBV30 TRBD1 CAWSKGQGATNEKLFF TGTGCCTGGAGCAAAGGACAGGGGGCGACTAATGAAAAACTGTTTTTT
. TRBJ2-3 TRBV30 . CAWDRDTDTQYF TGTGCCTGGGACAGAGACACAGATACGCAGTATTTT
. TRBJ2-7 TRBV28 . CASSLFLVSSYEQYF TGTGCCAGCAGTTTGTTTCTAGTATCCTCCTACGAGCAGTACTTC
. TRBJ1-1 TRBV3-1/TRBV3-2 TRBD1 CASSQRGRTEAFF TGTGCCAGCAGCCAAAGGGGGCGCACTGAAGCTTTCTTT
. TRBJ1-1 TRBV5-1 . CASSLFGNTEAFF TGCGCCAGCAGCTTGTTCGGGAACACTGAAGCTTTCTTT
. TRBJ1-2 TRBV19 . CASSIAGQGDGYTF TGTGCCAGTAGTATAGCTGGGCAGGGTGATGGCTACACCTTC
. TRBJ2-1 TRBV7-3 TRBD2 CASSTGLAGALDEQFF TGTGCCAGCAGCACCGGACTAGCGGGAGCCTTAGATGAGCAGTTCTTC